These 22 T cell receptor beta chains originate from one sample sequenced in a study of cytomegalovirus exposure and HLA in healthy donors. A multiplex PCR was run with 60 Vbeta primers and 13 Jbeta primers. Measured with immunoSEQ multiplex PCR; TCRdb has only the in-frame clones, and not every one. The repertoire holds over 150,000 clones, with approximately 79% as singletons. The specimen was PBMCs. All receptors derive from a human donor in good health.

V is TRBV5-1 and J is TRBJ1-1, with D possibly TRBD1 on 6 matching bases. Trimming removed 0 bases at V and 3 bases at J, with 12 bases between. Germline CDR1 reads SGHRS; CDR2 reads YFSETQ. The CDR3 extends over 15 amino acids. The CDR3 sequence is CASSLVQGRDTEAFF. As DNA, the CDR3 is TGCGCCAGCAGCTTGGTGCAGGGGCGAGACACTGAAGCTTTCTTT.

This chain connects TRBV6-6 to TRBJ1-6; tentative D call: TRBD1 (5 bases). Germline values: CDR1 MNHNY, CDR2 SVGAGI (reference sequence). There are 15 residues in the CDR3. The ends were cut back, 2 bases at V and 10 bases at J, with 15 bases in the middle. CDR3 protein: CASSYRGPNGSPLHF. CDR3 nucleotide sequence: TGTGCCAGCAGTTACAGGGGTCCAAACGGGTCACCCCTCCACTTT.

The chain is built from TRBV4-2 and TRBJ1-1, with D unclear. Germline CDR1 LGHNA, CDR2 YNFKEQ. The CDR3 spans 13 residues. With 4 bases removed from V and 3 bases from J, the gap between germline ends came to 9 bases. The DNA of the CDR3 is TGTGCCAGCAGCCTTGGAGAGGACACTGAAGCTTTCTTT. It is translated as CASSLGEDTEAFF.

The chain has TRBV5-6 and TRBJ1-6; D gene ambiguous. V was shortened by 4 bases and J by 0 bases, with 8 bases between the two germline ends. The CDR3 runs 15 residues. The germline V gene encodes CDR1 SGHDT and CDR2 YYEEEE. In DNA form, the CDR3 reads TGTGCCAGCAGCCCGGGGAGCTCCTATAATTCACCCCTCCACTTT. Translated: CASSPGSSYNSPLHF.

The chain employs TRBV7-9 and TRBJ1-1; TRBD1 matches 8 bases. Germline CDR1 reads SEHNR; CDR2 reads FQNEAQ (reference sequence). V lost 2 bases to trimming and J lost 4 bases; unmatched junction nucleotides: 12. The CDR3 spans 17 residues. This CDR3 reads CASSLRRLTGAVTEAFF. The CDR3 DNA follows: TGTGCCAGCAGCTTACGAAGGTTGACAGGGGCTGTCACTGAAGCTTTCTTT. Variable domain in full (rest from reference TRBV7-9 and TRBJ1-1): DTGVSQNPRHKITKRGQNVTFRCDPISEHNRLYWYRQTLGQGPEFLTYFQNEAQLEKSRLLSDRFSAERPKGSFSTLEIQRTEQGDSAMYLCASSLRRLTGAVTEAFFGQGTRLTVV.

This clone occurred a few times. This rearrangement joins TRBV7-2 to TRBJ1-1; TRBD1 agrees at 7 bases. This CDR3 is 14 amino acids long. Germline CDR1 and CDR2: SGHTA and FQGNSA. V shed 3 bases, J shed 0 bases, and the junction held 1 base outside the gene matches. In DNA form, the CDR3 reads TGTGCCAGCAGCTTGGGACAGATGAACACTGAAGCTTTCTTT. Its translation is CASSLGQMNTEAFF.

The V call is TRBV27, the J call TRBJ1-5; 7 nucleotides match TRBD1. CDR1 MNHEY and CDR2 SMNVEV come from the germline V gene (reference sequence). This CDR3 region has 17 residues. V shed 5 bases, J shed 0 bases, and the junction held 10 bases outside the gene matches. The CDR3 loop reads CASSRRTGTDSNQPQHF. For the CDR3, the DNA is TGTGCCAGCAGTCGTCGGACCGGGACAGATAGCAATCAGCCCCAGCATTTT.

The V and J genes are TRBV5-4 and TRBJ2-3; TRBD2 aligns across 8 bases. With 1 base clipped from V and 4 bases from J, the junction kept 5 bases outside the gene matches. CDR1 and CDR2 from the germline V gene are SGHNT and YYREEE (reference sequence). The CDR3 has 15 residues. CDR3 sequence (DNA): TGTGCCAGCAGCTTGAGAACTAGCGGTGCAGATACGCAGTATTTT. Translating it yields CASSLRTSGADTQYF.

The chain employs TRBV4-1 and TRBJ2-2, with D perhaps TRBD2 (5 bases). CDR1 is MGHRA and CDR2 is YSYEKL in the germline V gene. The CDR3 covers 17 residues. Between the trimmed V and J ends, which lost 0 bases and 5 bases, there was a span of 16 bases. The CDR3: CASSQDHEGILTGELFF. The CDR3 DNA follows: TGCGCCAGCAGCCAAGATCATGAGGGCATCTTGACCGGGGAGCTGTTTTTT.

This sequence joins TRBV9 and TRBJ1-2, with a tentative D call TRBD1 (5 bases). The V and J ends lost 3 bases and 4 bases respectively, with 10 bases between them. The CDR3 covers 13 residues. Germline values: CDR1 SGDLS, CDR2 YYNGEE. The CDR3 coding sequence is TGTGCCAGCAGCGAGGGGTTTGCCTATGGCTACACCTTC. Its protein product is CASSEGFAYGYTF.

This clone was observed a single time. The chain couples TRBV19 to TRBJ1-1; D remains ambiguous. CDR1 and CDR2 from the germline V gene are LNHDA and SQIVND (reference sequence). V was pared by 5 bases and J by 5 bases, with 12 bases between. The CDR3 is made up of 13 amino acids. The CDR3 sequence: CASSVDSGTEAFF. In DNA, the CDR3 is TGTGCCAGTAGTGTTGACTCCGGAACTGAAGCTTTCTTT.

The CDR3 nucleotides are TGCGCCAGCAGCCAAGAGGGGAGCCCAGGTTTGGCAGATACGCAGTATTTT. Residues: CASSQEGSPGLADTQYF. The V call is TRBV4-3, the J call TRBJ2-3; D is possibly TRBD2 (5 bases). Per germline, CDR1 LGHNA and CDR2 YSLEER. V gave up 0 bases and J gave up 4 bases, with 17 bases separating them. The CDR3 contains 17 residues.

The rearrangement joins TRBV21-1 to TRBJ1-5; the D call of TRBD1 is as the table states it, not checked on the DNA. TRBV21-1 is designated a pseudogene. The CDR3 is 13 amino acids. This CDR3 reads CASSKDSNQPQHF. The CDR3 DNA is TGTGCCAGCAGCAAAGACAGTAATCAGCCCCAGCATTTT.

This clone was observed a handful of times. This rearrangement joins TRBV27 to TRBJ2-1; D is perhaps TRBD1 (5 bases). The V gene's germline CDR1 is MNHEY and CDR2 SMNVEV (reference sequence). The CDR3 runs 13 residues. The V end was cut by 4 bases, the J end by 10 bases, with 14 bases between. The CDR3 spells CASSSNQGYEQFF. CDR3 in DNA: TGTGCCAGCAGTTCGAATCAGGGTTACGAGCAGTTCTTC.

CDR3 sequence reads: CASSLDSSEAFF. CDR3 sequence (DNA): TGTGCCAGCAGCTTAGACTCCTCTGAAGCTTTCTTT. The chain uses TRBV7-2 and TRBJ1-1, with D uncertain. Looked up from germline, CDR1 is SGHTA and CDR2 is FQGNSA. This CDR3 contains 12 residues. V lost 1 base, J lost 6 bases, and 6 bases lay in between.

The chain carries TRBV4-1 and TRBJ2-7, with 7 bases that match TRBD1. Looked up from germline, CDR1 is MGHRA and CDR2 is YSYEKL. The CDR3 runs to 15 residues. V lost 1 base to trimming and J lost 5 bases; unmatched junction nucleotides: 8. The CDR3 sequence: CASSQVGQRTHEQYF. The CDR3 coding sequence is TGCGCCAGCAGCCAAGTGGGACAGCGTACTCACGAGCAGTACTTC.

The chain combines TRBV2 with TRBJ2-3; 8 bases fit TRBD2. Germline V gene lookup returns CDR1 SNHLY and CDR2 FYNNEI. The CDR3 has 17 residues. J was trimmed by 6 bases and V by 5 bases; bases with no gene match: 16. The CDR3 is CASSISRGGPRVDTQYF. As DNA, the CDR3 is TGTGCCAGCAGTATCTCGCGCGGGGGGCCTCGTGTCGATACGCAGTATTTT. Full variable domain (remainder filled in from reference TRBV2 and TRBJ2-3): EPEVTQTPSHQVTQMGQEVILRCVPISNHLYFYWYRQILGQKVEFLVSFYNNEISEKSEIFDDQFSVERPDGSNFTLKIRSTKLEDSAMYFCASSISRGGPRVDTQYFGPGTRLTVL.

The CDR3 DNA reads TGTGCCAGCAGCTTGGACAGCCACACTGAAGCTTTCTTT. Its protein is CASSLDSHTEAFF. The rearrangement links TRBV7-9 to TRBJ1-1; a weak D match, TRBD1 (6 bases). The CDR3 extends over 13 amino acids. V lost 3 bases and J 3 bases, leaving 8 bases between the germline ends. Germline V gene sequence: CDR1 SEHNR, CDR2 FQNEAQ (reference sequence). Filled out from reference TRBV7-9 and TRBJ1-1, the complete variable domain reads DTGVSQNPRHKITKRGQNVTFRCDPISEHNRLYWYRQTLGQGPEFLTYFQNEAQLEKSRLLSDRFSAERPKGSFSTLEIQRTEQGDSAMYLCASSLDSHTEAFFGQGTRLTVV.

CDR3 amino acids: CASSPRGTPNTGELFF. CDR3 nucleotide sequence: TGCGCCAGCAGCCCCAGAGGTACCCCGAACACCGGGGAGCTGTTTTTT. The chain uses TRBV4-1 and TRBJ2-2; no reliable D call. Trimming left V 4 bases short and J 0 bases short, with 12 bases between. Germline loops: CDR1 MGHRA, CDR2 YSYEKL. CDR3 size: 16 residues.

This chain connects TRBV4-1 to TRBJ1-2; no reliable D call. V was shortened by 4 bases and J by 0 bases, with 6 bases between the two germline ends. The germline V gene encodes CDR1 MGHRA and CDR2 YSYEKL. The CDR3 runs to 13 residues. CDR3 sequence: CASSPQTNYGYTF. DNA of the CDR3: TGCGCCAGCAGCCCACAAACTAACTATGGCTACACCTTC.

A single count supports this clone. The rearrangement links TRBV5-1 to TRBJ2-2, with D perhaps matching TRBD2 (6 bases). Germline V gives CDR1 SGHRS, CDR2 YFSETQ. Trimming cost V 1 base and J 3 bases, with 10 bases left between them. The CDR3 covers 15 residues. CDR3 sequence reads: CASSLTSLYTGELFF. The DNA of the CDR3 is TGCGCCAGCAGCTTGACTAGCCTTTACACCGGGGAGCTGTTTTTT.

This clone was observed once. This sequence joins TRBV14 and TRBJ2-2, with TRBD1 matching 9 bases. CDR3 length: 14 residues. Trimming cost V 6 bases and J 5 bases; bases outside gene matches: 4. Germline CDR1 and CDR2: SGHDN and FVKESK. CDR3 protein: CASRQGAGTGELFF. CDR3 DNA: TGTGCCAGCAGACAGGGGGCAGGAACCGGGGAGCTGTTTTTT.